The source of this T cell receptor beta chain is a study of blood T cell repertoires in COVID-19 (dated by TCRdb to 2020 to 2021). As for the study more broadly: Collaborator samples came from the United States, Italy and Spain and covered acute and convalescent phases of COVID-19. Where available, HLA class I and class II types were obtained from metadata supplied by the sample provider rather than from assay-based typing. The sample metadata nearly always contained a de-identified subject ID, COVID-19 status, age in years and sex. Subjects who had been exposed to COVID-19, were actively infected with it, or had recovered from it provided the deeply sampled blood TCRbeta repertoires that made up the dataset. The prospective study material was composed of cDNA or gDNA derived from T cells, B-cell-depleted T cells, or PBMCs. The samples were drawn from the first 160 participants of the ongoing ImmuneRACE study and from 1,254 subjects provided by 6 global collaborators. The repertoires were released in a freely available public database intended as a resource for research on the immune response to SARS-CoV-2. On the study overall, not on this receptor specifically: How much clinical and demographic metadata was included differed by source and by participant, and the metadata was provided uncurated.

The CDR3 sequence holds 16 residues, the cysteine and phenylalanine included. Kept here is only the CDR3 DNA, which spans 48 bases and is read in frame from base 1. Ends trimmed: V by 5 bases, J by 8 bases; bases unmatched to a gene: 13. Via the germline V gene (reference sequence), CDR1 is SEHNR and CDR2 FQNEAQ. The immunoSEQ Assay, a bias-controlled multiplex PCR, was used to amplify TCRbeta CDR3 regions from genomic DNA. On the study's bioinformatics: The number of nucleated cells in each sample was estimated by amplification of reference gene primers within the assay. To quantify the absolute abundance of each unique TCRbeta CDR3 rearrangement, sequence reads were collapsed and filtered. For each sample, productive Simpson clonality was calculated as the square root of Simpson's diversity index across productive rearrangements. The clones in this table, taken by TCRdb from immuneACCESS, are in-frame only. Not every clone is retained; where verified, under half of the shortfall comes from an unresolved V gene, and the cause of the rest is unknown. V and J calls and clone size come straight from that table; D and trimming were deduced from the DNA. In this sample the table shows more than 200,000 clones, roughly 86% of which occur a single time. The ten largest clonotypes hold approximately 4.3% of the sample.

Participants in the prospective study were aged roughly 18 to 89 years, lived in about two dozen United States geographic areas, and enrolled through a virtual design. To assign participants to cohorts, the prospective study relied on clinical history that participants themselves reported in a screening survey and a study questionnaire. In the prospective study, whole blood, serum and a nasopharyngeal or oropharyngeal swab were collected from each participant by mobile phlebotomists. Over a roughly 2-month period, participants in the prospective study had the option of providing additional blood draws and questionnaires. Before DNA extraction, prospective study blood samples were shipped either frozen or at room temperature. This clone has a single count. The target of this receptor is not known. No qualities accompany the bases; no much larger clone lies one base away.

The rearrangement joined TRBV7-9 to TRBJ1-4, and 8 bases in between align with TRBD1. This sequence was found in a woman in her 30s with acute COVID-19. The sequenced sample consisted of PBMCs or T cells enriched from blood (not recorded which). The DNA sequence is as follows: TGTGCCAGCAGCCACCTCAGACAGGGGATGAGGGAAAAACTGTTTTTT. Its protein product is CASSHLRQGMREKLFF.